A single sample is the source of the 26 T cell receptor beta chains below, sequenced in a study of naive CD8 T cells in extremely preterm neonates. Libraries were prepared by immunoSEQ multiplex PCR; TCRdb keeps only in-frame clonotypes and omits some of them. The repertoire has some 6,100 clones, 98% of them found once; the top ten carry roughly 0.44%. Elective cesarean births at 37-41 weeks, without labor or membrane rupture, supplied the cord blood. The sequenced material came from naive CD8+ T cells from cord blood. The receptors were gathered from a newborn in good health.

CDR3 sequence: CACLYSGTTDTQYF. The CDR3 DNA reads TGTGCCTGTCTGTACAGCGGGACCACAGATACGCAGTATTTT. The chain links TRBV30 to TRBJ2-3, with 7 bases lining up with TRBD2. Trimming took 6 bases from V and 2 from J; bases not matched to a gene: 8. The CDR3 extends over 14 amino acids. CDR1 is GTSNPN and CDR2 is SVGIG in the germline V gene (reference sequence).

The chain is built from TRBV9 and TRBJ1-1; D possibly corresponds to TRBD1 (5 bases). V lost 5 bases and J 5 bases, leaving 16 bases between the germline ends. The germline gives CDR1 SGDLS, CDR2 YYNGEE. The CDR3 is 14 residues long. The CDR3 reads CASSPGGGGTEAFF. As DNA, the CDR3 is TGTGCCAGCAGTCCAGGTGGGGGGGGGACTGAAGCTTTCTTT.

V is TRBV11-2 and J is TRBJ2-7; weak D call: TRBD1 (6 bases). There are 10 residues in the CDR3. V was trimmed by 6 bases and J by 6 bases, leaving 6 bases between them. Germline V gene data show CDR1 as SGHAT and CDR2 as FQNNGV. CDR3 in amino acids: CASRQGEQYF. The CDR3 coding sequence is TGTGCCAGCAGACAGGGCGAGCAGTACTTC.

V gene TRBV19 combines with J gene TRBJ2-3, with TRBD1 identical over 8 bases. Germline CDR1 LNHDA, CDR2 SQIVND (reference sequence). V shed 6 bases, J shed 4 bases, and the junction held 0 bases outside the gene matches. The CDR3 runs to 12 residues. The CDR3 bases are TGTGCCAGTAGGACAGGGGCAGATACGCAGTATTTT. This codes for CASRTGADTQYF.

In this sample, this clone turned up once. The chain links TRBV5-5 to TRBJ1-2; D unclear. V was shortened by 2 bases and J by 6 bases, with 11 bases between the two germline ends. The CDR3 contains 13 residues. Germline assignment: CDR1 SGHKS and CDR2 YYEKEE (reference sequence). The CDR3 protein is CASSFRPADGYTF. The CDR3 DNA reads TGTGCCAGCAGCTTCCGACCAGCGGATGGCTACACCTTC.

This clone was seen just once. CDR3 DNA: TGTGCCAGCTGTGCGAGGGTGAACACTGAAGCTTTCTTT. It encodes CASCARVNTEAFF. The V gene is TRBV6-6, the J gene TRBJ1-1; D unclear. Trimming pared 8 bases from V and 0 bases from J, leaving 10 bases between. The V gene's germline CDR1 is MNHNY and CDR2 SVGAGI (reference sequence). CDR3 length equals 13 residues.

J is TRBJ2-3 and V is TRBV27; TRBD1 matches at 10 bases. J was trimmed by 1 base and V by 3 bases; bases with no gene match: 1. CDR1 is MNHEY, CDR2 SMNVEV, per germline (reference sequence). The CDR3 covers 15 residues. This CDR3 reads CASSFGTGGTDTQYF. As DNA, the CDR3 is TGTGCCAGCAGTTTTGGGACAGGGGGCACAGATACGCAGTATTTT.

The CDR3 loop is CASGQGAGTEAFF. CDR3 in DNA: TGTGCCAGCGGACAGGGGGCGGGAACTGAAGCTTTCTTT. The chain carries TRBV6-1 and TRBJ1-1; 11 bases map to TRBD1. CDR3 size: 13 residues. The trim removed 8 bases at V and 5 bases at J, leaving 4 bases unmatched. The germline gives CDR1 MNHNS, CDR2 SASEGT.

This chain connects TRBV5-5 to TRBJ2-2; D is unresolved. There are 13 residues in the CDR3. V lost 0 bases to trimming and J lost 5 bases, with 5 bases between them. CDR1 and CDR2 from the germline V gene are SGHKS and YYEKEE (reference sequence). Here the CDR3 DNA reads TGTGCCAGCAGCTTGGGACAAACCGGGGAGCTGTTTTTT. It is translated as CASSLGQTGELFF.

The chain recombines TRBV2 with TRBJ2-2, with TRBD2 as a possible D gene (6 bases). The CDR3 extends over 15 amino acids. The germline V and J ends were trimmed by 7 bases and 7 bases, with 19 bases remaining between them. Germline values: CDR1 SNHLY, CDR2 FYNNEI. In DNA form, the CDR3 reads TGTGCCAGCAATGTAGGGCTAGCGAGCGTCGGGGAGCTGTTTTTT. Translating gives CASNVGLASVGELFF.

The V call is TRBV7-2, the J call TRBJ2-1, with D maybe TRBD1 (6 bases). Trimming removed 5 bases from V and 5 bases from J, with 10 bases in between. CDR1 is SGHTA, CDR2 FQGNSA, per germline. The CDR3 has 13 amino acids. The CDR3 loop reads CASSPGTHNEQFF. The CDR3 DNA is TGTGCCAGCAGCCCCGGGACACACAATGAGCAGTTCTTC.

This clone has just one count. The chain is built from TRBV28 and TRBJ2-7, with 9 nucleotides matching TRBD1. J gave up 4 bases and V 7 bases, and 8 bases lay outside the gene matches. Looked up from germline, CDR1 is MDHEN and CDR2 is SYDVKM. CDR3 length equals 14 residues. The CDR3 sequence is CASTLQGARYEQYF. For the CDR3, the DNA is TGTGCCAGCACTCTACAGGGGGCAAGGTACGAGCAGTACTTC.

The chain recombines TRBV13 with TRBJ2-7; D may be TRBD2 (6 bases). Trimming removed 0 bases at V and 6 bases at J, with 6 bases between. This CDR3 contains 12 residues. From germline, CDR1 is PRHDT and CDR2 FYEKMQ (reference sequence). The CDR3 region has the DNA TGTGCCAGCAGCTTAGGCGGGGGCGAGCAGTACTTC. Encoded protein: CASSLGGGEQYF.

The V gene is TRBV4-2, the J gene TRBJ2-7; a possible D gene is TRBD2 (6 bases). Per germline, CDR1 LGHNA and CDR2 YNFKEQ. Trimming pared 2 bases from V and 3 bases from J, leaving 17 bases between. The CDR3 runs to 16 residues. CDR3 in amino acids: CASSQLTSPSLYEQYF. CDR3 DNA sequence: TGTGCCAGCAGCCAACTAACTAGCCCCTCTCTCTACGAGCAGTACTTC.

V and J are TRBV7-6 and TRBJ2-5; unclear D gene. V was trimmed by 5 bases and J by 0 bases, leaving 4 bases between them. CDR3 length: 12 residues. Germline CDR1 SGHVS, CDR2 FNYEAQ. The CDR3 loop reads CASSLYQETQYF. The CDR3 region has the DNA TGTGCCAGCAGCCTGTACCAAGAGACCCAGTACTTC.

The chain combines TRBV7-9 with TRBJ2-7, with 7 bases identical to TRBD2. V was pared by 5 bases and J by 3 bases, with 13 bases of the junction left unmatched. The CDR3 loop spans 16 amino acids. Per the germline V gene, CDR1 is SEHNR and CDR2 is FQNEAQ (reference sequence). CDR3 loop: CASSDNERLADYEQYF. The CDR3 DNA follows: TGTGCCAGCAGCGATAACGAGCGTCTAGCGGACTACGAGCAGTACTTC.

The chain employs TRBV7-3 and TRBJ2-1, with TRBD2 as a possible D gene (6 bases). Germline V gene lookup returns CDR1 SGHTA and CDR2 FQGTGA. Trimming cost V 0 bases and J 4 bases, with 10 bases left between them. The CDR3 is 15 residues long. This CDR3 is CASSLTEGVYNEQFF. In DNA form, the CDR3 reads TGTGCCAGCAGCTTAACGGAGGGAGTATACAATGAGCAGTTCTTC.

The chain uses TRBV7-9 and TRBJ2-6, with 9 bases fitting TRBD1. Trimming at V came to 5 bases and at J to 1 base, leaving 6 bases not matched to a gene. The CDR3 extends over 17 amino acids. Germline assignment: CDR1 SEHNR and CDR2 FQNEAQ (reference sequence). In DNA form, the CDR3 reads TGTGCCAGCAGCACTCGGGACAGGGAATCTGGGGCCAACGTCCTGACTTTC. It specifies CASSTRDRESGANVLTF.

This sequence joins TRBV28 and TRBJ2-3; 8 bases fit TRBD1. J lost 0 bases, V lost 2 bases, and 1 base had no gene match. In germline, CDR1 is MDHEN, CDR2 SYDVKM. This CDR3 has 15 residues. The CDR3 region is CASSLQGASTDTQYF. The CDR3 DNA reads TGTGCCAGCAGTTTACAGGGGGCTAGCACAGATACGCAGTATTTT.

This chain uses TRBV28 with TRBJ2-7, with 8 bases fitting TRBD2. J lost 3 bases, V lost 6 bases, and 10 bases had no gene match. There are 15 residues in the CDR3. Germline V gene data show CDR1 as MDHEN and CDR2 as SYDVKM. The CDR3 is CASRLHAGGFYEQYF. CDR3 DNA: TGTGCCAGCAGGCTTCATGCGGGGGGATTCTACGAGCAGTACTTC.

V gene TRBV27 combines with J gene TRBJ2-7; 7 positions match TRBD2. Germline CDR1 MNHEY, CDR2 SMNVEV (reference sequence). This CDR3 is 14 amino acids long. V shed 2 bases, J shed 2 bases, and the junction held 3 bases outside the gene matches. The CDR3 is CASSLAGEPYEQYF. The DNA for the CDR3 is TGTGCCAGCAGTTTAGCGGGAGAACCCTACGAGCAGTACTTC.

This clone was seen only once. The V and J genes are TRBV6-5 and TRBJ1-6; 11 bases are shared with TRBD1. The length of the CDR3 is 13 residues. V shed 4 bases, J shed 10 bases, and the junction held 0 bases outside the gene matches. Germline V CDR1 and CDR2: MNHEY, SVGAGI. The chain's CDR3 is CASSWTGGSPLHF. The CDR3 DNA follows: TGTGCCAGCAGTTGGACAGGGGGCTCACCCCTCCACTTT.

The V call is TRBV27, the J call TRBJ2-7, with 10 bases fitting TRBD1. This CDR3 has 14 amino acids. Germline loops: CDR1 MNHEY, CDR2 SMNVEV (reference sequence). Trimming cost V 3 bases and J 4 bases; bases outside gene matches: 3. CDR3 nucleotides: TGTGCCAGCAGTTTCGGACAGGGGGGGTACGAGCAGTACTTC. This translates into CASSFGQGGYEQYF.

The genes are TRBV4-1 and TRBJ2-1; 7 bases are shared with TRBD2. The germline V gene has CDR1 MGHRA and CDR2 YSYEKL. V shed 5 bases and J 4 bases; nucleotides not matched to a gene: 5. The CDR3 is 14 residues long. The CDR3 DNA follows: TGCGCCAGCAGCACGACTAGCAGATACAATGAGCAGTTCTTC. Its protein is CASSTTSRYNEQFF.

This chain links TRBV5-4 with TRBJ1-2, with D perhaps matching TRBD1 (5 bases). Trimming removed 2 bases at V and 6 bases at J, with 14 bases between. Looked up from germline, CDR1 is SGHNT and CDR2 is YYREEE (reference sequence). The CDR3 has 14 residues. In nucleotides, the CDR3 is TGTGCCAGCAGCTTAGTAGGGGTAATAGATGGCTACACCTTC. The encoded protein is CASSLVGVIDGYTF.

V and J are TRBV19 and TRBJ1-2, with 8 bases that match TRBD1. Germline assignment: CDR1 LNHDA and CDR2 SQIVND (reference sequence). The length of the CDR3 is 13 residues. The V segment lost 5 bases and the J segment 4 bases; nucleotides outside the gene matches: 3. CDR3 loop: CASSFGTGYGYTF. In DNA form, the CDR3 reads TGTGCCAGTAGTTTCGGGACAGGCTATGGCTACACCTTC.